This T cell receptor beta chain emerged from a study of T cell responses to AZD1222 COVID-19 vaccine. The study, taken as a whole, reports: Sampling that yielded the repertoires occurred only after the peak T cell response. Clonal diversity was possibly underestimated, and white British individuals and females predominated among donors. CD4 TCRs covered the whole spike, strongest at regions 160-218 and 743-854.

CDR1 is SGHTA, CDR2 FQGNSA, per germline. J gave up 6 bases and V 3 bases, and 11 bases lay outside the gene matches. The CDR3 has 16 amino acids. With regard to this clone: Its target is unknown.

The assay was immunoSEQ multiplex PCR, and TCRdb's table has in-frame clones only and misses some. This table has tens of thousands of clones, about 83% appearing once. This receptor was obtained from an adult who received the AZD1222 COVID-19 vaccine. The rearrangement uses TRBV7-2 and TRBJ2-3; TRBD2 matches 8 bases. This material consisted of peripheral blood, taken 28 days after the second AZD1222 dose. The CDR3 DNA reads as TGTGCCAGCAGCTTCCAGGAGCGGGGGCGGGTGGATACGCAGTATTTT. It is translated as CASSFQERGRVDTQYF.